This T cell receptor beta chain was captured by sequencing in a study of T-cell memory formation after mild COVID-19. Study-level background: Most TCR clusters belonged to a single donor. Overall study findings and caveats: Pre-infection memory carried some responding clones, suggesting that cross-reactive memory joined. There was a balanced CD4/CD8 profile in clones contracting day 15 to 85, and later expanders leaned CD4+.

Researchers used 5'RACE with constant-segment primers to make TCR alpha and TCR beta cDNA libraries that carry sample barcodes and UMIs. TCRdb called the 5' RACE reads again in MiXCR, with one record for every CDR3 protein. There are 30,000 to 45,000 distinct CDR3 sequences in the sample; about an eighth occur only once, and roughly 27% lies in the top ten. This clonotype was detected a few times. Its target is not known. Trimming took 5 bases from V and 4 from J, leaving 10 bases between them. This CDR3 is built from 13 residues. Germline V gene lookup returns CDR1 MNHEY and CDR2 SVGAGI. This rearrangement joins TRBV6-5 to TRBJ2-3; maybe TRBD1 (6 bases). The specimen was PBMCs or a T cell subset sorted from them (not recorded which). The clonotype was recovered from a man aged 18 to 30 who had mild COVID-19 (a few samples of this study predate the infection). Cell type and time point are not known. The CDR3 spells CASSPPGADTQYF. CDR3 in DNA: TGTGCCAGCAGTCCCCCAGGGGCAGATACGCAGTATTTT.